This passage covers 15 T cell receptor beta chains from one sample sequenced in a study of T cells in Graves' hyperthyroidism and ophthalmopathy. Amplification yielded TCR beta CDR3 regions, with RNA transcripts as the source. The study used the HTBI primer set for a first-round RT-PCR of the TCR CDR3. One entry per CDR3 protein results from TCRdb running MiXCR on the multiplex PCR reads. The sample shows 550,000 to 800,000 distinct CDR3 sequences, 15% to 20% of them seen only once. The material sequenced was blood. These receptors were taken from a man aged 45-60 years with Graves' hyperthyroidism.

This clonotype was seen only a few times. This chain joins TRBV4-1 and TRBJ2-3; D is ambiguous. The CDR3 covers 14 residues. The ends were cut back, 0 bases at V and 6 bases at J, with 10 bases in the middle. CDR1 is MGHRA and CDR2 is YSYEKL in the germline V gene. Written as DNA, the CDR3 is TGCGCCAGCAGCCAAGAACGAGTAATTGATACGCAGTATTTT. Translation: CASSQERVIDTQYF.

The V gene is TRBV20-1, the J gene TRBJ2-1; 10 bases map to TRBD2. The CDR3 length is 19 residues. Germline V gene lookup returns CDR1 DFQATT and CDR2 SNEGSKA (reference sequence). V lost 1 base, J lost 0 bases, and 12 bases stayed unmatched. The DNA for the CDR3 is TGCAGTGCTAGAGTCAGAGCGGGAGGGCCCACTCGCTCCTACAATGAGCAGTTCTTC. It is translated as CSARVRAGGPTRSYNEQFF.

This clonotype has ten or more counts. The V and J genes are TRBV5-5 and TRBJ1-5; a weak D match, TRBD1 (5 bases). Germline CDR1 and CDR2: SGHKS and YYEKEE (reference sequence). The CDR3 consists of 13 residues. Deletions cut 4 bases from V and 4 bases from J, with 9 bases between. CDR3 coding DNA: TGTGCCAGCAGCCGGGGCCCAAATCAGCCCCAGCATTTT. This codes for CASSRGPNQPQHF.

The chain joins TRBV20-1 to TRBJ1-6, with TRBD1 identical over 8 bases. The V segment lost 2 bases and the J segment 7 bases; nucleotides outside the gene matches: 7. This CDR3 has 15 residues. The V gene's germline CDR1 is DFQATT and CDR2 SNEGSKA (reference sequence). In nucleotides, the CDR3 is TGCAGTGCTAGACAACTTGGACAGGGAAATTCACCCCTCCACTTT. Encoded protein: CSARQLGQGNSPLHF.

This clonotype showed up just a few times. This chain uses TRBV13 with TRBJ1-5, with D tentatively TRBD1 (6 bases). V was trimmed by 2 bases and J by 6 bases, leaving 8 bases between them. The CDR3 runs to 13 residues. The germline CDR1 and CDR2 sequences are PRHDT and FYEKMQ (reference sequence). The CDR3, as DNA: TGTGCCAGCAGCTTAACAGGGCGTCAGCCCCAGCATTTT. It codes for CASSLTGRQPQHF. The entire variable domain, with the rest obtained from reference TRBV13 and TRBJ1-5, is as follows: AAGVIQSPRHLIKEKRETATLKCYPIPRHDTVYWYQQGPGQDPQFLISFYEKMQSDKGSIPDRFSAQQFSDYHSELNMSSLELGDSALYFCASSLTGRQPQHFGDGTRLSIL.

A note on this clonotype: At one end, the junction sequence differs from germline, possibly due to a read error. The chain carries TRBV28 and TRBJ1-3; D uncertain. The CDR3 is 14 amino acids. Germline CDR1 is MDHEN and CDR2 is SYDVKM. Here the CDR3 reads CASSPVYSRNTIYF. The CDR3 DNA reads TGTGCCAGCAGTCCCGTGTACTCTAGAAACACCATATATTTT.

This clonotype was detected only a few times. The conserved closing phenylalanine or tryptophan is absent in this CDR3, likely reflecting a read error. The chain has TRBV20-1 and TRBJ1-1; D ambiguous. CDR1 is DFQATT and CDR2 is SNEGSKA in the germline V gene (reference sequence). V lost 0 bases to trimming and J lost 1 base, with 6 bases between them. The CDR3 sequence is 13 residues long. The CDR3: CSAREDGNTEAFS. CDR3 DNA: TGCAGTGCTAGAGAGGACGGGAACACTGAAGCTTTCTCT.

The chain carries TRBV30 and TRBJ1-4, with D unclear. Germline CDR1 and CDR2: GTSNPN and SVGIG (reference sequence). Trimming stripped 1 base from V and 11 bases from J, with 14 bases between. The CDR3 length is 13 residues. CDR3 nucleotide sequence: TGTGCCTGGAGTGGGGCACTTGACGGTAAACTGTTTTTT. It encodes CAWSGALDGKLFF.

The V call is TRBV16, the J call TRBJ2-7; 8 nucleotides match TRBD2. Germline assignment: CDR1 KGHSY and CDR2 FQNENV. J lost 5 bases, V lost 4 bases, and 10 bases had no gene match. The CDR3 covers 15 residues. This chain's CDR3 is CASSRAGTRSDEQYF. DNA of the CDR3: TGTGCCAGCAGCCGTGCCGGGACTAGGTCGGACGAGCAGTACTTC.

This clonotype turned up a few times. CDR3 bases: TGCGCCAGCAGCTTGGGCCCTACAGGGGGCGGTCAGCCCCAGCATTTT. As protein: CASSLGPTGGGQPQHF. The chain joins TRBV5-1 to TRBJ1-5; 9 nucleotides agree with TRBD1. Trimming at V came to 0 bases and at J to 6 bases, leaving 7 bases not matched to a gene. This CDR3 region has 16 residues. Germline V gene lookup returns CDR1 SGHRS and CDR2 YFSETQ.

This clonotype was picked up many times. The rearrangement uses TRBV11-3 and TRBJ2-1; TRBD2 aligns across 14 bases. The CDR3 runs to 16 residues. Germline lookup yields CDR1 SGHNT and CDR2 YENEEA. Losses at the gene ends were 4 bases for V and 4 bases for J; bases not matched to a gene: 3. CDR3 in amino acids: CASSSRLAGGYNEQFF. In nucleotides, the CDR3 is TGTGCCAGCAGCTCCCGACTAGCGGGAGGGTACAATGAGCAGTTCTTC.

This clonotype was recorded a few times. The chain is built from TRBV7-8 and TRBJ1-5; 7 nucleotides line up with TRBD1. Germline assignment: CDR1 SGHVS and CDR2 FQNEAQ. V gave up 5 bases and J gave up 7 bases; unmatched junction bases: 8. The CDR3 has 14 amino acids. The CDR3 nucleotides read TGTGCCAGCAGCCGAGGGGGCGCGGGCCAGCCCCAGCATTTT. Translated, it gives CASSRGGAGQPQHF.

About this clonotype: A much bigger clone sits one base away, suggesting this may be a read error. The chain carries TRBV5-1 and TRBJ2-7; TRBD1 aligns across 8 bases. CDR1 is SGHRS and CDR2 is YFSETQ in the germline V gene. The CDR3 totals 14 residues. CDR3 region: CASSGQGFGNERYF. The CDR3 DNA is TGCGCCAGCAGCGGACAGGGATTTGGGAACGAGCGGTACTTC. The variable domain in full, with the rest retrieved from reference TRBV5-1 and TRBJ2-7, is KAGVTQTPRYLIKTRGQQVTLSCSPISGHRSVSWYQQTPGQGLQFLFEYFSETQRNKGNFPGRFSGRQFSNSRSEMNVSTLELGDSALYLCASSGQGFGNERYFGPGTRLTVT.

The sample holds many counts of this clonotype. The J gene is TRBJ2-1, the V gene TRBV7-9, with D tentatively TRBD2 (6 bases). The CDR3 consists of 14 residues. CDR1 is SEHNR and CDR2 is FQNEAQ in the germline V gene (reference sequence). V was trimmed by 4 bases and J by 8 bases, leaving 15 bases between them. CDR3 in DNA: TGTGCCAGCAGCTCATCGGGAGACCTAGATGAGCAGTTCTTC. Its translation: CASSSSGDLDEQFF.

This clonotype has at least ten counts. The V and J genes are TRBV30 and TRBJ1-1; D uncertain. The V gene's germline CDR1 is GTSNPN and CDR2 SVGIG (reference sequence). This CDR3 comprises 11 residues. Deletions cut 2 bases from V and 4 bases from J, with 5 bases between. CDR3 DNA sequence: TGTGCCTGGAGTTGGGGCACTGAAGCTTTCTTT. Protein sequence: CAWSWGTEAFF.